The following is a TCR beta chain sequence with its context. No more than 2 weeks before study entry, exposed participants had met a case of COVID-19. This sample stems from a study of blood T cell repertoires in COVID-19. Study information: Samples representing acute and convalescent COVID-19 were sourced from the United States, Italy and Spain. The cDNA or gDNA used as material had been derived from T cells, B-cell-depleted T cells, or PBMCs.

The V gene's germline CDR1 is MNHEY and CDR2 SMNVEV (reference sequence). The ends were cut back, 5 bases at V and 4 bases at J, with 18 bases in the middle. There are 16 residues in the CDR3. Original processing methods: Estimates of nucleated cell counts were drawn from the amplification of reference gene primers. Profiling relied on immunoSEQ multiplex PCR, and the TCRdb table lists in-frame clones only, not all of them. That table gives V, J and clone size, and the DNA gave D and trimming. The top ten clones hold approximately 1.8% of a sample with 110,000 to 150,000 clones, about 84% of them seen once.

This TCR was recovered from a young woman who had been exposed to COVID-19. The gene calls are TRBV27 and TRBJ2-1, with D possibly matching TRBD2 (5 bases). Input material: PBMCs or T cells enriched from blood (not recorded which). CDR3 coding DNA: TGTGCCAGCAGTCACCAACCCCGGACGGGATACAATGAGCAGTTCTTC. Translation gives CASSHQPRTGYNEQFF.